The 10 T cell receptor beta chains below were found in one sample sequenced in a study of regulatory T cells in long-lasting Graves disease. Time point of the sample: persistent/refractory GD, antithyroid drugs over 5 years with positive TRAb. The authors made the TCR library using RNA they extracted from PBMCs. The authors built TCR beta libraries using iRepertoire HTBI primers and Arm-PCR of CDR3 regions. TCRdb passed the multiplex PCR reads through MiXCR, listing each CDR3 protein once. The sample holds 700,000 or so distinct CDR3 sequences, 25% to 35% seen once. The sample was peripheral blood mononuclear cells (PBMCs), taken when the disease was refractory, from a patient treated with antithyroid drugs. The receptors were gathered from a female donor with Graves disease.

This clonotype was seen a few times. The chain links TRBV27 to TRBJ2-5; D is perhaps TRBD2 (6 bases). CDR1 MNHEY and CDR2 SMNVEV come from the germline V gene (reference sequence). There are 14 residues in the CDR3. The ends were cut back, 5 bases at V and 5 bases at J, with 15 bases in the middle. The CDR3 DNA follows: TGTGCCAGCAGTCTAAGGGACTCTGGGGAGACCCAGTACTTC. Translated, it gives CASSLRDSGETQYF.

The genes are TRBV7-3 and TRBJ1-1; the D is unclear. Germline V lookup: CDR1 SGHTA, CDR2 FQGTGA. The V end was cut by 6 bases, the J end by 6 bases, with 17 bases between. The CDR3 has 14 amino acids. The CDR3 nucleotides are TGTGCCAGCAGTCCGGGAAGAGGAAGCGCTGAAGCTTTCTTT. This gives the protein CASSPGRGSAEAFF.

At least ten counts were recorded for this clonotype. The chain has TRBV7-9 and TRBJ1-2; tentatively, D is TRBD1 (5 bases). The CDR3 is 12 residues long. Germline V gene sequence: CDR1 SEHNR, CDR2 FQNEAQ (reference sequence). V was clipped by 0 bases and J by 7 bases, with 6 bases between them. This chain's CDR3 is CASSLAGTGYTF. CDR3 DNA: TGTGCCAGCAGCTTAGCAGGGACTGGCTACACCTTC.

This clonotype was detected only a few times. The chain couples TRBV27 to TRBJ2-7; either TRBD1 or TRBD2 may fit D (5 bases each). The germline V and J ends were trimmed by 0 bases and 4 bases, with 7 bases remaining between them. The CDR3 is 13 amino acids. CDR1 MNHEY and CDR2 SMNVEV come from the germline V gene (reference sequence). CDR3 residues: CASSLSWGYEQYF. CDR3 coding DNA: TGTGCCAGCAGTTTATCTTGGGGGTACGAGCAGTACTTC.

Ten or more counts support this clonotype. The junction shows a germline mismatch at one end, possibly a read error. The chain joins TRBV5-1 to TRBJ1-1; D remains unclear. Germline V CDR1 and CDR2: SGHRS, YFSETQ. The CDR3 is made up of 12 amino acids. This chain's CDR3 is CASSREGTEAFF. The CDR3, as DNA: TGTGCCAGCAGTCGGGAAGGCACTGAAGCTTTCTTT.

This clonotype has more than one count but fewer than ten. The V and J genes are TRBV20-1 and TRBJ2-7, with TRBD2 matching over 7 bases. Germline V gene sequence: CDR1 DFQATT, CDR2 SNEGSKA (reference sequence). This CDR3 is 16 amino acids long. V shed 3 bases, J shed 3 bases, and the junction held 14 bases outside the gene matches. This CDR3 is CSARGPGAGVNYEQYF. Written as DNA, the CDR3 is TGCAGTGCTAGGGGGCCTGGGGCGGGAGTGAACTACGAGCAGTACTTC.

This clonotype was detected only a few times. The chain couples TRBV6-2 or TRBV6-3 to TRBJ1-5, with D uncertain. The V gene's germline CDR1 is MNHEY and CDR2 SVGEGT. V lost 2 bases to trimming and J lost 9 bases, with 14 bases between them. The CDR3 is made up of 14 amino acids. CDR3 nucleotides: TGTGCCAGCAGTTACGACTCCCGCAATGCGCCCCAGCATTTT. This sequence encodes CASSYDSRNAPQHF.

A few counts support this clonotype. The chain is built from TRBV24-1 and TRBJ2-5, with 8 nucleotides matching TRBD2. CDR1 is KGHDR and CDR2 is SFDVKD in the germline V gene. This CDR3 has 15 residues. Germline trimming cut 9 bases from V and 2 bases from J; bases unmatched to any gene: 10. CDR3 sequence: CATPSDSGEQETQYF. CDR3 DNA sequence: TGTGCCACCCCCTCGGATAGCGGGGAACAAGAGACCCAGTACTTC.

This clonotype has at least ten counts. The chain couples TRBV12-3 or TRBV12-4 to TRBJ1-1; D gene uncertain. The CDR3 has 11 residues. Trimming took 3 bases from V and 11 from J, leaving 10 bases between them. This CDR3 is CASSFKLEAFF. CDR3 nucleotides: TGTGCCAGCAGTTTCAAGCTCGAGGCTTTCTTT.

This clonotype occurred a few times. This chain links TRBV5-6 with TRBJ2-5; 7 positions match TRBD2. Germline-derived CDR1 and CDR2 are SGHDT and YYEEEE. The CDR3 has 15 residues. Trimming cost V 7 bases and J 6 bases; bases outside gene matches: 15. The DNA of the CDR3 is TGTGCCAGCGCCGTCCGGGGGGTGGGCAGCCAGACCCAGTACTTC. This codes for CASAVRGVGSQTQYF.